The 16 T cell receptor beta chains in this list originate from one sample, sequenced in a study of a mutant IDH1 vaccine in newly diagnosed glioma (dated by TCRdb to 2020 to 2023). The library was produced with the immunoSEQ multiplex PCR assay. TCRdb retrieved this table from immuneACCESS and kept in-frame rearrangements only. Not all clones are present; in checked studies, unresolved V genes account for under half, and no reason is known for the remainder. The sample table shows approximately 30,000 clones, and 80% to 85% are seen once. The ten largest account for more than 15% of the sample. No antigens are known for them. Explained via the paper, the time point label denotes: week 23, last vaccination. Each vaccine dose was 300 ug of a 20-mer mutant IDH1 peptide in Montanide, given subcutaneously with topical imiquimod. Sequenced material: PBMCs, taken from a glioma patient whose treatment included an IDH1 peptide vaccine. The receptor set was obtained from a woman aged 25 to 39 with glioma.

This rearrangement joins TRBV19 to TRBJ1-2; D unresolved. The V and J ends lost 7 bases and 4 bases respectively, with 16 bases between them. The CDR3 covers 14 residues. Germline CDR1 is LNHDA and CDR2 is SQIVND (reference sequence). CDR3 bases: TGTGCCAGTAACCAGGACCCCGGTCCCTATGGCTACACCTTC. This translates into CASNQDPGPYGYTF. The entire variable domain, with the rest obtained from reference TRBV19 and TRBJ1-2, is as follows: DGGITQSPKYLFRKEGQNVTLSCEQNLNHDAMYWYRQDPGQGLRLIYYSQIVNDFQKGDIAEGYSVSREKKESFPLTVTSAQKNPTAFYLCASNQDPGPYGYTFGSGTRLTVV.

J is TRBJ1-4 and V is TRBV19; 9 bases are a match to TRBD1. V trimming: 6 bases; J trimming: 5 bases; junction bases outside the gene matches: 13. Germline V gene data show CDR1 as LNHDA and CDR2 as SQIVND (reference sequence). The CDR3 has 17 amino acids. The CDR3 sequence: CASSQYGTGSVNEKLFF. The CDR3 DNA reads as TGTGCCAGTAGCCAATACGGGACAGGGAGCGTCAATGAAAAACTGTTTTTT.

This clone ranks as medium-sized. The CDR3 region is CASSESSAHSNQPQHF. The CDR3 nucleotides are TGTGCCAGCAGTGAGTCTTCCGCTCATAGCAATCAGCCCCAGCATTTT. The gene calls are TRBV6-1 and TRBJ1-5; D ambiguous. Germline V gene data show CDR1 as MNHNS and CDR2 as SASEGT. The CDR3 runs to 16 residues. V was clipped by 3 bases and J by 0 bases, with 12 bases between them.

The genes are TRBV10-3 and TRBJ2-5, with 9 bases identical to TRBD1. The J segment lost 5 bases and the V segment lost 3 bases, leaving 7 bases of the junction unmatched. Germline values: CDR1 ENHRY, CDR2 SYGVKD. CDR3 length: 15 residues. CDR3 DNA sequence: TGTGCCATCAGTGACGAACAGGGGGCTGGGGAGACCCAGTACTTC. Translated: CAISDEQGAGETQYF.

This chain connects TRBV2 to TRBJ1-6; D gene uncertain. Germline assignment: CDR1 SNHLY and CDR2 FYNNEI. The CDR3 runs 17 residues. The V and J ends lost 2 bases and 9 bases respectively, with 20 bases between them. The CDR3 nucleotides are TGTGCCAGCAGTGAATGGGCGGGAACGAGTCGGATTTCACCCCTCCACTTT. Protein sequence: CASSEWAGTSRISPLHF.

This clone came up a few times. Other DNA sequences in the sample encode the same CDR3. The J gene is TRBJ2-7, the V gene TRBV19, with D hard to call. The V and J ends lost 7 bases and 3 bases respectively, with 7 bases between them. The CDR3 runs 11 residues. CDR1 and CDR2 (germline): LNHDA, SQIVND (reference sequence). The CDR3 nucleotides read TGTGCCAGTAAAGGTGGCTACGAGCAGTACTTC. It encodes CASKGGYEQYF. The complete variable domain, with remaining parts taken from reference TRBV19 and TRBJ2-7, reads DGGITQSPKYLFRKEGQNVTLSCEQNLNHDAMYWYRQDPGQGLRLIYYSQIVNDFQKGDIAEGYSVSREKKESFPLTVTSAQKNPTAFYLCASKGGYEQYFGPGTRLTVT.

Points on this clone: Other DNA sequences in this specimen translate into the identical CDR3. The V call is TRBV9, the J call TRBJ1-2; weak D call: TRBD1 (5 bases). V lost 0 bases to trimming and J lost 3 bases, with 6 bases between them. CDR1 SGDLS and CDR2 YYNGEE come from the germline V gene. CDR3 length equals 13 residues. The CDR3 region has the DNA TGTGCCAGCAGCGTAGGGGGGGACTATGGCTACACCTTC. This gives the protein CASSVGGDYGYTF.

This rearrangement joins TRBV14 to TRBJ2-7, with TRBD2 as a possible D gene (7 bases). Trimming cost V 4 bases and J 2 bases, with 15 bases left between them. The CDR3 length is 15 residues. Germline V gene sequence: CDR1 SGHDN, CDR2 FVKESK. The CDR3 region is CASSPFGRGPYEQYF. Here the CDR3 DNA reads TGTGCCAGCAGCCCCTTTGGGCGGGGGCCCTACGAGCAGTACTTC.

This sequence joins TRBV5-1 and TRBJ2-4; TRBD2 is a possible D gene (7 bases). Per germline, CDR1 SGHRS and CDR2 YFSETQ. The germline V and J ends were trimmed by 0 bases and 5 bases, with 21 bases remaining between them. The CDR3 has 18 amino acids. CDR3 nucleotides: TGCGCCAGCAGCTTGGGCCCAAATGGGGGGGCGCTTGAAAACATTCAGTACTTC. It translates to CASSLGPNGGALENIQYF.

The gene calls are TRBV5-1 and TRBJ2-7; D remains ambiguous. The CDR3 is 12 residues long. CDR1 and CDR2 from the germline V gene are SGHRS and YFSETQ. Trimming took off 0 bases at V and 3 bases at J, with 4 bases between the two ends. CDR3 in amino acids: CASSLGGYEQYF. The CDR3 coding sequence is TGCGCCAGCAGCTTGGGGGGCTACGAGCAGTACTTC.

The chain links TRBV15 to TRBJ1-2; possible D gene TRBD1, 5 bases. V was clipped by 0 bases and J by 3 bases, with 8 bases between them. The germline V gene encodes CDR1 LNHNV and CDR2 YYDKDF (reference sequence). CDR3 length: 14 residues. The CDR3 DNA reads TGTGCCACCAGCAGAGAGGGGGGAGACTATGGCTACACCTTC. This codes for CATSREGGDYGYTF.

This clone was detected a few times. This chain links TRBV29-1 with TRBJ1-4, with TRBD1 identical over 8 bases. V gave up 4 bases and J gave up 6 bases; unmatched junction bases: 7. Germline loops: CDR1 SQVTM, CDR2 ANQGSEA. The CDR3 extends over 14 amino acids. CDR3 protein: CSVVLRGRDEKLFF. In DNA form, the CDR3 reads TGCAGCGTTGTTCTCAGGGGGCGGGATGAAAAACTGTTTTTT.

The chain carries TRBV6-5 and TRBJ2-7; D is perhaps TRBD2 (5 bases). The CDR3 extends over 13 amino acids. Trimming pared 4 bases from V and 5 bases from J, leaving 12 bases between. In germline, CDR1 is MNHEY, CDR2 SVGAGI. In nucleotides, the CDR3 is TGTGCCAGCAGTTCAACTAGTTACCACGAGCAGTACTTC. It encodes CASSSTSYHEQYF.

The J gene is TRBJ1-3, the V gene TRBV4-2; possibly TRBD1 for D (6 bases). V was shortened by 0 bases and J by 2 bases, with 8 bases between the two germline ends. Germline CDR1 is LGHNA and CDR2 is YNFKEQ. This CDR3 has 15 amino acids. CDR3 sequence: CASSQDYRAGNTIYF. Here the CDR3 DNA reads TGTGCCAGCAGCCAAGATTACAGGGCTGGAAACACCATATATTTT.

The CDR3 reads CASSQESGTSEKETQYF. The CDR3 nucleotides are TGTGCCAGCAGCCAAGAAAGTGGTACTAGCGAAAAAGAGACCCAGTACTTC. The chain is built from TRBV14 and TRBJ2-5, with 7 bases matching TRBD2. Looked up from germline, CDR1 is SGHDN and CDR2 is FVKESK. The CDR3 is 17 residues long. The V and J ends lost 0 bases and 3 bases, in that order; junction bases with no gene match: 10.

The chain uses TRBV5-6 and TRBJ2-2; D unresolved. The CDR3 length is 12 residues. From germline, CDR1 is SGHDT and CDR2 YYEEEE. V lost 2 bases and J lost 13, with 12 bases in between. This CDR3 is CASSFRGNGLFF. The CDR3 bases are TGTGCCAGCAGCTTTCGAGGAAATGGGCTGTTTTTT.